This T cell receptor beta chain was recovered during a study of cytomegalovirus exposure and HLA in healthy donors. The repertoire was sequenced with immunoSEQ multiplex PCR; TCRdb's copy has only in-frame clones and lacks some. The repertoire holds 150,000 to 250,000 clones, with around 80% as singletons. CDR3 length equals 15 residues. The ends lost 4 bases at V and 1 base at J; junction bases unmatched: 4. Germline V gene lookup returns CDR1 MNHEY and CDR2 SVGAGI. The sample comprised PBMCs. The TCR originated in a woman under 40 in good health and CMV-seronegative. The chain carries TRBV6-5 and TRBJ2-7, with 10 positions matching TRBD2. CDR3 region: CASSSGSGGSYEQYF. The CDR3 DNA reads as TGTGCCAGCAGTTCGGGTAGCGGGGGGTCCTACGAGCAGTACTTC.